Sequencing of this TCR beta chain was carried out in a study of blood T cell repertoires in COVID-19. Study at large: The United States, Italy and Spain provided the acute and convalescent COVID-19 samples. Sources were T cells, B-cell-depleted T cells, or PBMCs; the material itself was cDNA or gDNA.

The CDR3 is 14 residues long. Between the trimmed V and J ends, which lost 6 bases and 3 bases, there was a span of 14 bases. Germline V gene sequence: CDR1 MNHEY, CDR2 SVGAGI. Per the study methods: Estimation of nucleated cell counts relied on the amplification of reference gene primers. Profiled with immunoSEQ multiplex PCR; TCRdb holds only in-frame clones, not every one. That table is the source of V, J and clone size, and D and trimming were worked out from the DNA. This sample has roughly 60,000 clones, with 75% to 80% found just once. The material sequenced was peripheral blood. The gene calls are TRBV6-5 and TRBJ1-1; the D is unclear. This clonotype was sampled from a human donor in a cohort sampled during active COVID-19. The CDR3 loop reads CASSSEAWDTEAFF. The DNA for the CDR3 is TGTGCCAGCAGCTCGGAGGCCTGGGACACTGAAGCTTTCTTT.